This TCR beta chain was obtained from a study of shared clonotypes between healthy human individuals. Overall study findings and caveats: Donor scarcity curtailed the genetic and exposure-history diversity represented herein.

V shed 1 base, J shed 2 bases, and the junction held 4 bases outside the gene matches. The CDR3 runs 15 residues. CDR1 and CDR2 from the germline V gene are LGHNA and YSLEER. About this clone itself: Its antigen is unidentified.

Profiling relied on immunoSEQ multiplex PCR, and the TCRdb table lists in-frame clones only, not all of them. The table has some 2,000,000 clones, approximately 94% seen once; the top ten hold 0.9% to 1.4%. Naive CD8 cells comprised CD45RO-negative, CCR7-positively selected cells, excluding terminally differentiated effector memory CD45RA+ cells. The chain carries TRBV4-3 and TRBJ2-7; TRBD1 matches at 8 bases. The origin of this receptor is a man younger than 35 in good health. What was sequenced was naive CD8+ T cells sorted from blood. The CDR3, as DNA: TGCGCCAGCAGCCAAGTCTGGACAGGGACCTACGAGCAGTACTTC. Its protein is CASSQVWTGTYEQYF.